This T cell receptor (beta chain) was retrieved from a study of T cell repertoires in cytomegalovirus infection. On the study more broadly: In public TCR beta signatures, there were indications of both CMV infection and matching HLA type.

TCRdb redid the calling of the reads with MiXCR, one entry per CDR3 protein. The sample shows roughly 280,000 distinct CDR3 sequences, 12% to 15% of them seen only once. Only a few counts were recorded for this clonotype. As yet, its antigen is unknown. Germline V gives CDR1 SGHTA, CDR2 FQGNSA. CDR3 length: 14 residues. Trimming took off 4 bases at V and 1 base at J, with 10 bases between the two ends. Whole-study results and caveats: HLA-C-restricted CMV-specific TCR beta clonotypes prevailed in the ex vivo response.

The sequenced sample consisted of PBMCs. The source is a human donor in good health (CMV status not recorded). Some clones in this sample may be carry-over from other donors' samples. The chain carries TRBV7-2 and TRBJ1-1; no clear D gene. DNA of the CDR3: TGTGCCAGCAGCTACAGTCTGGGGAACACTGAAGCTTTCTTT. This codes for CASSYSLGNTEAFF.